This paragraph covers one T cell receptor (beta chain) sequence. The entry originates in a study of spatial heterogeneity in lung cancer. Time point in this sample: blood at routine non-recurrence follow-up after resection. From tumor, nontumor lung or frozen PBMC, whole RNA was taken unsorted for sequencing. A single record per CDR3 protein comes from TCRdb applying MiXCR to the 5' RACE reads. The data show over 40,000 distinct CDR3 sequences, 10% to 15% seen once. V dropped 5 bases and J dropped 11; count of bases not matched to a gene: 19. The CDR3 consists of 16 residues. Per germline, CDR1 SGHTA and CDR2 FQGTGA.

This clonotype was obtained from a male donor with early-stage non-small cell lung cancer. V is TRBV7-3 and J is TRBJ1-2, with 8 bases identical to TRBD1. The starting material was PBMCs, obtained at follow-up. The DNA for the CDR3 is TGTGCCAGCAGCCCTACCGGGACAGGCTCTCAAGTGGGTTACACCTTC. The encoded protein is CASSPTGTGSQVGYTF.